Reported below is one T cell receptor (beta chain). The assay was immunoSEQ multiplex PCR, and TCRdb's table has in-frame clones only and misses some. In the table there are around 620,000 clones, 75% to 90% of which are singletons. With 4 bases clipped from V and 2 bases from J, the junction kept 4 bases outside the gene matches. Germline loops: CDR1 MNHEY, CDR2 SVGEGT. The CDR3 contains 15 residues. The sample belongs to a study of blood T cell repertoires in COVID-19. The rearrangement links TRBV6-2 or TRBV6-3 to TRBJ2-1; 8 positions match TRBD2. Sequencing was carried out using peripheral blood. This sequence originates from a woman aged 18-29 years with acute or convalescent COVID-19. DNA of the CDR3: TGTGCCAGCAGTTTATTAGCGGGGCCCTACAATGAGCAGTTCTTC. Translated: CASSLLAGPYNEQFF.